The 20 T cell receptor beta chains below come from one sample, sequenced in a study of blood T cell repertoires in COVID-19 (dated by TCRdb to 2018 to 2021). To prepare the library, the immunoSEQ multiplex PCR assay was applied. What TCRdb holds here is the immuneACCESS table cut down to in-frame rearrangements. Part of the clones is not present; checked against another copy, under half of the missing clones reflect an unresolved V gene, and the others are unexplained. Present in this sample are 85,000 to 100,000 clones, around 85% of which were seen just once. The top ten clonotypes cover approximately 15% of the sample. Sequencing input: peripheral blood. These receptors were taken from a woman aged 60 to 75 with acute or convalescent COVID-19.

The CDR3 sequence: CASSFGQSLAREQYF. CDR3 in DNA: TGCGCCAGCAGCTTCGGACAGAGCCTCGCGCGCGAGCAGTACTTC. J is TRBJ2-7 and V is TRBV5-1, with D possibly being TRBD1 (6 bases). The germline gives CDR1 SGHRS, CDR2 YFSETQ. The V end was cut by 2 bases, the J end by 6 bases, with 18 bases between. The CDR3 runs to 15 residues.

This clone appeared once. The chain carries TRBV6-5 and TRBJ1-6; the match to TRBD1 covers 9 bases. J was trimmed by 8 bases and V by 7 bases; bases with no gene match: 6. CDR3 length equals 14 residues. The germline gives CDR1 MNHEY, CDR2 SVGAGI. CDR3 in DNA: TGTGCCAGCAAGCCGGGACAGGGTTATTCACCCCTCCACTTT. Translating it yields CASKPGQGYSPLHF.

The gene calls are TRBV18 and TRBJ2-2, with 7 bases identical to TRBD1. CDR1 and CDR2 (germline): KGHSH, LQKENI. After removal of 6 bases from V and 5 bases from J, the junction contained 9 bases not matched to a gene. CDR3 length: 15 amino acids. The CDR3 nucleotides read TGTGCCAGCTCCGAAGACAGGGTGATAACCGGGGAGCTGTTTTTT. This gives the protein CASSEDRVITGELFF.

This CDR3 reads CASSADRLSYNEQFF. As DNA, the CDR3 is TGTGCCAGCAGCGCGGACAGATTATCCTACAATGAGCAGTTCTTC. The chain carries TRBV7-3 and TRBJ2-1; a possible D gene is TRBD1 (6 bases). Germline-derived CDR1 and CDR2 are SGHTA and FQGTGA. This CDR3 spans 15 amino acids. V was trimmed by 5 bases and J by 1 base, leaving 12 bases between them.

This chain uses TRBV7-3 with TRBJ2-3; D remains ambiguous. Germline values: CDR1 SGHTA, CDR2 FQGTGA. The CDR3 contains 14 residues. The V gene lost 2 bases and the J gene lost 2 bases, with 8 bases spanning the gap. CDR3 DNA sequence: TGTGCCAGCAGCTTAGGCTCAGACACAGATACGCAGTATTTT. Residues: CASSLGSDTDTQYF.

The rearrangement joins TRBV9 to TRBJ2-5; D is perhaps TRBD2 (5 bases). Looked up from germline, CDR1 is SGDLS and CDR2 is YYNGEE. The germline V and J ends were trimmed by 0 bases and 0 bases, with 12 bases remaining between them. The CDR3 consists of 16 residues. DNA for the CDR3: TGTGCCAGCAGCGTAGGTACTGGGAGCTACCAAGAGACCCAGTACTTC. It specifies CASSVGTGSYQETQYF.

This chain joins TRBV3-1 (or the pseudogene TRBV3-2) and TRBJ1-2; D remains ambiguous. The CDR3 has 12 amino acids. Between the trimmed V and J ends, which lost 1 base and 7 bases, there was a span of 7 bases. Germline CDR1 LGHDT, CDR2 YNNKEL (reference sequence). CDR3: CASSQAGIGYTF. CDR3 nucleotides: TGTGCCAGCAGCCAAGCAGGTATTGGCTACACCTTC.

The rearrangement joins TRBV27 to TRBJ2-5, with 10 bases aligning to TRBD1. CDR1 and CDR2 (germline): MNHEY, SMNVEV (reference sequence). Unmatched junction bases numbered 8, after V lost 2 bases and J lost 5 bases. The length of the CDR3 is 16 residues. CDR3 DNA sequence: TGTGCCAGCAGTTTAGACAGGGGGCGATTAGCCGAGACCCAGTACTTC. Its translation: CASSLDRGRLAETQYF.

This clone has just one count. The V gene is TRBV5-1, the J gene TRBJ1-1, with 8 bases that match TRBD1. V trimming: 4 bases; J trimming: 1 base; junction bases outside the gene matches: 6. The CDR3 runs 15 residues. CDR1 and CDR2 from the germline V gene are SGHRS and YFSETQ. CDR3 in DNA: TGCGCCAGCAGCCAAGGACAGGGAAGGAACACTGAAGCTTTCTTT. Encoded protein: CASSQGQGRNTEAFF.

This clone was seen once. This chain uses TRBV28 with TRBJ2-4; 9 positions agree with TRBD1. V gave up 8 bases and J gave up 6 bases; unmatched junction bases: 5. The CDR3 has 13 residues. Germline loops: CDR1 MDHEN, CDR2 SYDVKM. This CDR3 reads CASFRTGVNIQYF. The CDR3 bases are TGTGCCAGCTTTAGGACAGGGGTAAACATTCAGTACTTC.

The rearrangement links TRBV28 to TRBJ1-4; no clear D. The V and J ends lost 5 bases and 5 bases respectively, with 9 bases between them. Germline V gives CDR1 MDHEN, CDR2 SYDVKM. This CDR3 is 13 amino acids long. The CDR3, as DNA: TGTGCCAGCAGTCCCGGGTCCAATGAAAAACTGTTTTTT. This gives the protein CASSPGSNEKLFF.

This chain connects TRBV30 to TRBJ1-4; 9 bases agree with TRBD1. CDR1 is GTSNPN, CDR2 SVGIG, per germline (reference sequence). Losses at the gene ends were 4 bases for V and 0 bases for J; bases not matched to a gene: 6. CDR3 length: 16 residues. The CDR3 region has the DNA TGTGCCTGGAATGACGACAGGGGGTCAACTAATGAAAAACTGTTTTTT. Protein product: CAWNDDRGSTNEKLFF.

J is TRBJ2-3 and V is TRBV5-1; possible D gene TRBD2, 5 bases. This CDR3 comprises 19 residues. The V end lost 7 bases, the J end lost 3 bases, and 30 bases lay between the germline ends. Looked up from germline, CDR1 is SGHRS and CDR2 is YFSETQ. The CDR3 here is CASRSGGLAIGVWTDTQYF. The DNA for the CDR3 is TGCGCCAGCCGCTCAGGCGGTCTAGCAATTGGCGTATGGACAGATACGCAGTATTTT.

V and J are TRBV29-1 and TRBJ2-5; D might be TRBD2 (7 bases). Trimming pared 4 bases from V and 5 bases from J, leaving 17 bases between. This CDR3 spans 14 amino acids. Germline V gives CDR1 SQVTM, CDR2 ANQGSEA. This CDR3 reads CSVVRGAVSETQYF. In nucleotides, the CDR3 is TGCAGCGTTGTACGGGGGGCTGTGTCTGAGACCCAGTACTTC.

V and J are TRBV21-1 and TRBJ1-1; TRBD1 is the table's D call, not checked against the DNA. TRBV21-1 is a pseudogene segment. This CDR3 is 19 amino acids long. CDR3 amino acids: CASPYRTPKGLLLNTEAFF. In DNA form, the CDR3 reads TGTGCCAGCCCCTATAGGACGCCTAAGGGGCTTTTATTGAACACTGAAGCTTTCTTT.

The chain combines TRBV27 with TRBJ2-1; 8 bases fit TRBD1. The CDR3 consists of 14 residues. Per the germline V gene, CDR1 is MNHEY and CDR2 is SMNVEV (reference sequence). With 1 base clipped from V and 9 bases from J, the junction kept 5 bases outside the gene matches. CDR3 in DNA: TGTGCCAGCAGTTTATGGGGGACAGGATCTGAGCAGTTCTTC. Protein: CASSLWGTGSEQFF.

The chain combines TRBV6-1 with TRBJ1-1; D unclear. The CDR3 has 12 amino acids. V was cut by 2 bases and J by 8 bases, with 9 bases left in between. Germline CDR1 is MNHNS and CDR2 is SASEGT. CDR3 coding DNA: TGTGCCAGCAGTGAACTCGGGGAAGAAGCTTTCTTT. This gives the protein CASSELGEEAFF.

This chain links TRBV2 with TRBJ2-7; 7 nucleotides align to TRBD1. Germline V gene sequence: CDR1 SNHLY, CDR2 FYNNEI. There are 14 residues in the CDR3. V lost 6 bases, J lost 0 bases, and 5 bases stayed unmatched. The DNA for the CDR3 is TGTGCCAGCAGGGGGGACAGAGACTCCTACGAGCAGTACTTC. This translates into CASRGDRDSYEQYF.

The chain joins TRBV18 to TRBJ1-1, with D possibly matching TRBD1 (5 bases). This CDR3 is built from 15 residues. Germline CDR1 is KGHSH and CDR2 is LQKENI. Trimming shortened V by 3 bases and J by 1 base, and 12 bases separated the two germline ends. The CDR3 sequence is CASSPPGIANTEAFF. The CDR3 nucleotides read TGTGCCAGCTCACCTCCAGGGATAGCGAACACTGAAGCTTTCTTT.

J is TRBJ2-1 and V is TRBV7-3; 9 nucleotides line up with TRBD2. The length of the CDR3 is 15 residues. Germline CDR1 reads SGHTA; CDR2 reads FQGTGA. V gave up 4 bases and J gave up 7 bases; unmatched junction bases: 8. The CDR3 here is CASSSGIAGVNEQFF. CDR3 nucleotide sequence: TGTGCCAGCAGCTCCGGGATAGCGGGGGTAAATGAGCAGTTCTTC.